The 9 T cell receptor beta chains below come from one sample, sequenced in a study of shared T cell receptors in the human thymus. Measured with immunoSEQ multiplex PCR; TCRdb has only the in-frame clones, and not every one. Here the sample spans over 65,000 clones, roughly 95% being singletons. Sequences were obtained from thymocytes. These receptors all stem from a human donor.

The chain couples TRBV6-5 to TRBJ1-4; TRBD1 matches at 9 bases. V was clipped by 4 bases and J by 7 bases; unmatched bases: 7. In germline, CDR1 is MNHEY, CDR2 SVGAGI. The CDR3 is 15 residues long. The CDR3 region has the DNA TGTGCCAGCAGTTCCCGGGACAGGGAGTTTGAAAAACTGTTTTTT. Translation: CASSSRDREFEKLFF.

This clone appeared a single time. CDR3 residues: CASSLTEILAGAITGELFF. DNA of the CDR3: TGCGCCAGCAGCTTGACTGAAATTCTAGCGGGGGCTATCACCGGGGAGCTGTTTTTT. The V gene is TRBV5-1, the J gene TRBJ2-2; 10 nucleotides agree with TRBD2. The junction had 13 bases not matched to a gene; V was cut back by 1 base and J by 4 bases. Per the germline V gene, CDR1 is SGHRS and CDR2 is YFSETQ. The CDR3 runs to 19 residues.

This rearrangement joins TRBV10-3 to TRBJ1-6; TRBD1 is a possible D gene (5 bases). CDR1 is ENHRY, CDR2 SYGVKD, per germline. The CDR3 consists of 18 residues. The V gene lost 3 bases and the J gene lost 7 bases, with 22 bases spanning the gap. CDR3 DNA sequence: TGTGCCATCAGTGACGAATGGATGGGGCGGCATATGAATTCACCCCTCCACTTT. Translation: CAISDEWMGRHMNSPLHF.

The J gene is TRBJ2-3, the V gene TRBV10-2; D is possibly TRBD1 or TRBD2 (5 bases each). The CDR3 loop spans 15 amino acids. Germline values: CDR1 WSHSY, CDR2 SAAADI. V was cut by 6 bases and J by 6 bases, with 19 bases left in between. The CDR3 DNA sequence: TGCGCCAGCAGCCGACTGGGACCCGCACATGATACGCAGTATTTT. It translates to CASSRLGPAHDTQYF.

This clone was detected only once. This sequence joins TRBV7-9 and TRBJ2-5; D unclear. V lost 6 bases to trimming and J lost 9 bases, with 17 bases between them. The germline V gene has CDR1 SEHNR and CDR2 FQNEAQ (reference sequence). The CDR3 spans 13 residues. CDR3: CASRLDQIVAQYF. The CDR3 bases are TGTGCCAGCAGACTGGACCAGATTGTGGCCCAGTACTTC.

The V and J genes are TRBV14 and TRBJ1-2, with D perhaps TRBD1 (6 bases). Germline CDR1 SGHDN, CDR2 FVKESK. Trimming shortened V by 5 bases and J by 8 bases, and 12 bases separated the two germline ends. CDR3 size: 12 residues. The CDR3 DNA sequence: TGTGCCAGCAGCGGACAGTTTTGGGGCTACACCTTC. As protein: CASSGQFWGYTF.

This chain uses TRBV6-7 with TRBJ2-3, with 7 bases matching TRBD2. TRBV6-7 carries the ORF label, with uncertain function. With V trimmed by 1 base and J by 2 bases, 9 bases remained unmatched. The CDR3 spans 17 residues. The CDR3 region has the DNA TGTGCCAGCAGTTACTTTTATGGGGGGGAGCACACAGATACGCAGTATTTT. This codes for CASSYFYGGEHTDTQYF.

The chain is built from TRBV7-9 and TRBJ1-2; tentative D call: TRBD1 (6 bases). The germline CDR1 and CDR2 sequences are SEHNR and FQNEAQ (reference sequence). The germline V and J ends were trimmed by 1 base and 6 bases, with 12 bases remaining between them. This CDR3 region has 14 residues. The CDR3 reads CASSLVRGQDGYTF. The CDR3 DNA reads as TGTGCCAGCAGCTTAGTTCGGGGGCAAGATGGCTACACCTTC.

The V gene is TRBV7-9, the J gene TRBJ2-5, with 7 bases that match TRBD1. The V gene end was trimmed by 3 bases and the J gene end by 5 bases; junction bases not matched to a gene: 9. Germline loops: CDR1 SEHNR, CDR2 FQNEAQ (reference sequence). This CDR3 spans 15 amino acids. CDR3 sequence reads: CASSLGTTGTETQYF. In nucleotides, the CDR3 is TGTGCCAGCAGCTTGGGAACGACAGGGACGGAGACCCAGTACTTC.